The text below deals with one T cell receptor beta chain. No antigen is known for it. This entry is derived from a study of Tregs in tolerant kidney transplant recipients. Trimming took 0 bases from V and 6 from J; bases not matched to a gene: 5. From germline, CDR1 is MGHRA and CDR2 YSYEKL. The CDR3 sequence is 15 residues long. Unstimulated regulatory T cells (CD4+CD25+CD127-), CD4+CD25- non-regulatory cells, CD4 and CD8 cells were FACS-sorted from thawed PBMCs. The table came from immunoSEQ multiplex PCR; TCRdb's copy has only in-frame clones and leaves some out. The table shows 80,000 to 90,000 clones, with 85% to 95% occurring only once. Study-wide results and caveats: Activated donor B cell expansion appeared to reveal the most relevant donor-specific TCRbeta repertoire.

The genes are TRBV4-1 and TRBJ2-1, with TRBD2 matching over 7 bases. Sequences were obtained from CD8+ T cells from blood. The sequence derives from a human donor in good health. The CDR3 reads CASSQDGGSRNEQFF. The CDR3 nucleotides are TGCGCCAGCAGCCAAGATGGCGGGAGTCGCAATGAGCAGTTCTTC.